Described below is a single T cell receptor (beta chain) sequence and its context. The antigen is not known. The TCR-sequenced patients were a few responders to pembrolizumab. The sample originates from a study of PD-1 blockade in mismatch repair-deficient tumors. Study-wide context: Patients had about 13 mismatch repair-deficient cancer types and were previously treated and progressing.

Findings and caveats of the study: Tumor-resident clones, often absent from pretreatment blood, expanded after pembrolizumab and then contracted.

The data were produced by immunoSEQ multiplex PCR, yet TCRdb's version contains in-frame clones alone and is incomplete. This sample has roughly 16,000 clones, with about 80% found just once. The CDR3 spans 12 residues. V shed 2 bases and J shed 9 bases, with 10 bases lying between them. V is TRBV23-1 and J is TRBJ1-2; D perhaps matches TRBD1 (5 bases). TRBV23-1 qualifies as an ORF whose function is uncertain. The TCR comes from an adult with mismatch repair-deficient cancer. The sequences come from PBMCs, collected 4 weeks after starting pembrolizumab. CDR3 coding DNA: TGCGCCAGCAGTCAAGAACAGGAAAGCTACACCTTC. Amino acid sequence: CASSQEQESYTF.